This paragraph covers one T cell receptor beta chain sequence. Its antigen has not been determined. Base qualities are not recorded, but no much larger clone differs from it by a single base. These data originate in a study of blood T cell repertoires in COVID-19 (dated by TCRdb to 2019 to 2021). About the full investigation: The collaborator samples originated in the United States, Italy and Spain and spanned the acute and convalescent phases of COVID-19. The prospective study material was composed of cDNA or gDNA derived from T cells, B-cell-depleted T cells, or PBMCs. Deeply sampled blood TCRbeta repertoires from subjects exposed to, actively infected with, or recovered from COVID-19 were included in the dataset. The repertoires were released in a freely available public database meant as a resource for research on the immune response to SARS-CoV-2. The samples were drawn from the first 160 participants of the ongoing ImmuneRACE study and from 1,254 subjects provided by 6 global collaborators. A de-identified subject ID, COVID-19 status, age in years and sex were almost always included in the sample metadata. Where available, HLA class I and class II types were taken from metadata supplied by the sample provider and were not determined by assay-based typing.

Trimming leaves V shorter by 7 bases and J shorter by 5 bases, with the junction holding 14 bases beyond the gene matches. Measured from the cysteine to the phenylalanine, the CDR3 is 16 residues long. The CDR3 DNA has 48 bases and is translated from base 1. From a lookup of the germline V gene (reference sequence), CDR1 and CDR2 are GTSNPN and SVGIG. Enrolling through a virtual design, the prospective study's participants ranged in age from roughly 18 to 95 years and lived across 24 United States geographic areas. In the prospective study, participants were assigned to cohorts based on the clinical history participants reported in a screening survey and a study questionnaire. Recovered participants in ImmuneRACE Cohort 3 were defined by two consecutive negative NP/OP PCR tests, clearance by a healthcare professional, or resolution of symptoms. Mobile phlebotomists in the prospective study collected whole blood, serum and a nasopharyngeal or oropharyngeal swab from every participant. Over an approximately 2-month period, participants in the prospective study had the option of providing additional blood draws and questionnaires. Before DNA extraction, blood samples from the prospective study were shipped at room temperature or frozen.

TCRbeta CDR3 regions were amplified from genomic DNA by means of the immunoSEQ Assay, a bias-controlled multiplex PCR. As for the authors' bioinformatics: Within the assay, amplification of reference gene primers was used to estimate how many nucleated cells each sample contained. To quantify the absolute abundance of each unique TCRbeta CDR3 rearrangement, sequence reads were collapsed and filtered. For each sample, productive Simpson clonality was calculated as the square root of Simpson's diversity index across productive rearrangements. TCRdb limited this immuneACCESS table to in-frame rearrangements with V and J called. A share of clones is missing; checked studies link under half to unresolved V genes, and the rest is unexplained. V, J and clone size were drawn from that table, and D and trimming were deduced from the DNA. The sample yields around 200,000 clones; over 80% were counted once. Together, the top ten hold 1.2% of the sample.

Study-level results and caveats: Clinical and demographic metadata were provided uncurated, with the amount varying by source and participant.

The specimen sequenced was PBMCs or T cells enriched from blood (not recorded which). The clonotype originates from a man younger than 45 who had recovered from COVID-19. The chain is assembled from TRBV30 and TRBJ2-2, with TRBD1 matching 9 junction bases. The CDR3 region reads CALSRSGTGLTGELFF. The nucleotide sequence reads TGTGCCTTATCGCGATCCGGGACAGGGTTAACCGGGGAGCTGTTTTTT. With the portions outside the CDR3 filled from the reference TRBV30 and TRBJ2-2 genes, the complete variable region becomes SQTIHQWPATLVQPVGSPLSLECTVEGTSNPNLYWYRQAAGRGLQLLFYSVGIGQISSEVPQNLSASRPQDRQFILSSKKLLLSDSGFYLCALSRSGTGLTGELFFGEGSRLTVL.